The 20 T cell receptor beta chains in this list originate from one sample, sequenced in a study of long-term antiretroviral therapy in people with HIV. The run of the v3.0 immunoSEQ assay was at survey level. TCRdb's table, derived via immunoSEQ multiplex PCR, lists solely in-frame clones and lacks some. This table has roughly 20,000 clones, about nine tenths appearing once. Sequencing was performed on unsorted PBMCs, taken approximately 4.4 years before starting antiretroviral therapy. These receptors originate from a woman in her twenties or thirties with HIV.

The rearrangement links TRBV11-3 to TRBJ2-5; 8 bases align to TRBD2. This CDR3 spans 14 amino acids. After removal of 5 bases from V and 2 bases from J, the junction contained 4 bases not matched to a gene. Germline CDR1 SGHNT, CDR2 YENEEA. Here the CDR3 reads CASSRGGKQETQYF. The CDR3 nucleotides read TGTGCCAGCAGCCGCGGGGGGAAACAAGAGACCCAGTACTTC.

This chain connects TRBV6-4 to TRBJ2-5; D is uncertain. Germline V lookup: CDR1 MRHNA, CDR2 SNTAGT. Trimming removed 4 bases at V and 4 bases at J, with 10 bases between. This CDR3 spans 13 amino acids. The DNA for the CDR3 is TGTGCCAGCAGTGTGAACTTACTAGAGACCCAGTACTTC. Protein sequence: CASSVNLLETQYF.

V usage is TRBV5-1 and J usage is TRBJ2-2; D is perhaps TRBD2 (6 bases). There are 16 residues in the CDR3. Trimming took 0 bases from V and 4 from J, leaving 13 bases between them. Germline V gene lookup returns CDR1 SGHRS and CDR2 YFSETQ. The CDR3 here is CASSLVSGRFTGELFF. CDR3 nucleotides: TGCGCCAGCAGCTTGGTGTCAGGGAGGTTCACCGGGGAGCTGTTTTTT.

The chain uses TRBV29-1 and TRBJ1-2; the D gene is possibly TRBD1 (5 bases). CDR3 length equals 11 residues. Per germline, CDR1 SQVTM and CDR2 ANQGSEA. The V end was cut by 7 bases, the J end by 6 bases, with 12 bases between. CDR3 DNA sequence: TGCAGCGCCGGACTAGGGGATGGCTACACCTTC. Its protein is CSAGLGDGYTF.

In its sample, this clone ranks as medium-sized. V is TRBV2 and J is TRBJ1-1; 9 nucleotides match TRBD1. The CDR3 spans 12 residues. Trimming removed 6 bases from V and 9 bases from J; junction bases left unmatched: 5. Germline CDR1 reads SNHLY; CDR2 reads FYNNEI. Here the CDR3 reads CASRQGTGKAFF. The CDR3 DNA reads TGTGCCAGCAGGCAGGGGACAGGGAAAGCTTTCTTT.

The rearrangement links TRBV4-1 to TRBJ1-5; unclear D gene. Between the trimmed V and J ends, which lost 4 bases and 0 bases, there was a span of 7 bases. CDR3 length equals 14 residues. Germline V gene sequence: CDR1 MGHRA, CDR2 YSYEKL. As DNA, the CDR3 is TGCGCCAGCAGCCCGACGGGTAGCAATCAGCCCCAGCATTTT. Translated: CASSPTGSNQPQHF.

V usage is TRBV30 and J usage is TRBJ1-3; D gene unclear. Germline CDR1 is GTSNPN and CDR2 is SVGIG (reference sequence). The CDR3 length is 15 residues. V dropped 3 bases and J dropped 4 bases, with 16 bases sitting between them. This chain's CDR3 is CAWSETGVSGNTIYF. The CDR3 DNA reads TGTGCCTGGAGCGAGACCGGGGTCTCGGGAAACACCATATATTTT. Using reference TRBV30 and TRBJ1-3 for the parts outside the CDR3, the full variable domain is SQTIHQWPATLVQPVGSPLSLECTVEGTSNPNLYWYRQAAGRGLQLLFYSVGIGQISSEVPQNLSASRPQDRQFILSSKKLLLSDSGFYLCAWSETGVSGNTIYFGEGSWLTVV.

For the CDR3, the DNA is TGCGCCAGCAGCCCTGACAGAAACTATGGCTACACCTTC. Translation gives CASSPDRNYGYTF. This chain connects TRBV5-1 to TRBJ1-2; weak D call: TRBD1 (5 bases). The germline gives CDR1 SGHRS, CDR2 YFSETQ. The V end was cut by 4 bases, the J end by 2 bases, with 9 bases between. The CDR3 length is 13 residues.

The chain uses TRBV29-1 and TRBJ2-3; D not certain. Germline V gene sequence: CDR1 SQVTM, CDR2 ANQGSEA. Trimming pared 8 bases from V and 1 base from J, leaving 13 bases between. This CDR3 has 13 residues. CDR3 coding DNA: TGCAGCATACAGATCTCTGGCACAGATACGCAGTATTTT. Its protein is CSIQISGTDTQYF.

This chain connects TRBV19 to TRBJ1-5; 8 nucleotides match TRBD1. The CDR3 length is 15 residues. J was trimmed by 6 bases and V by 7 bases; bases with no gene match: 11. CDR1 and CDR2 (germline): LNHDA, SQIVND (reference sequence). CDR3 sequence reads: CASTYDRGGGQPQHF. The CDR3 nucleotides are TGTGCCAGTACTTACGACAGGGGAGGAGGTCAGCCCCAGCATTTT. Using reference TRBV19 and TRBJ1-5 for the parts outside the CDR3, the full variable domain is DGGITQSPKYLFRKEGQNVTLSCEQNLNHDAMYWYRQDPGQGLRLIYYSQIVNDFQKGDIAEGYSVSREKKESFPLTVTSAQKNPTAFYLCASTYDRGGGQPQHFGDGTRLSIL.

This clone was recorded once. The chain uses TRBV7-9 and TRBJ2-1, with TRBD2 identical over 12 bases. The CDR3 length is 15 residues. Germline V gene lookup returns CDR1 SEHNR and CDR2 FQNEAQ (reference sequence). With 5 bases clipped from V and 6 bases from J, the junction kept 5 bases outside the gene matches. Written as DNA, the CDR3 is TGTGCCAGCAGCCCGACTAGCGGGGGAGTCAATGAGCAGTTCTTC. Translating it yields CASSPTSGGVNEQFF.

V is TRBV27 and J is TRBJ2-7, with TRBD1 matching over 10 bases. From germline, CDR1 is MNHEY and CDR2 SMNVEV (reference sequence). The CDR3 consists of 19 residues. With 5 bases clipped from V and 8 bases from J, the junction kept 24 bases outside the gene matches. CDR3 region: CASSITRDRGGPATLKQYF. For the CDR3, the DNA is TGTGCCAGCAGTATCACCCGGGACAGGGGCGGACCGGCTACGTTAAAGCAGTACTTC.

The chain uses TRBV5-1 and TRBJ1-6; possibly TRBD1 for D (6 bases). Germline V CDR1 and CDR2: SGHRS, YFSETQ. Trimming stripped 1 base from V and 8 bases from J, with 22 bases between. The CDR3 covers 18 residues. Here the CDR3 reads CASSLSVRGAGSDSPLHF. In DNA form, the CDR3 reads TGCGCCAGCAGCTTGAGCGTGCGGGGGGCAGGTTCGGATTCACCCCTCCACTTT.

The gene calls are TRBV9 and TRBJ2-3; D uncertain. The CDR3 length is 13 residues. The germline CDR1 and CDR2 sequences are SGDLS and YYNGEE. The V gene lost 0 bases and the J gene lost 2 bases, with 4 bases spanning the gap. The CDR3 region is CASSVESTDTQYF. CDR3 coding DNA: TGTGCCAGCAGCGTAGAGTCCACAGATACGCAGTATTTT.

The rearrangement links TRBV2 to TRBJ2-7; D not resolved. This CDR3 is 12 amino acids long. Per germline, CDR1 SNHLY and CDR2 FYNNEI. With 6 bases removed from V and 6 bases from J, the gap between germline ends came to 12 bases. The CDR3 DNA reads as TGTGCCAGCAGCTTTGACCCTCGCGAGCAGTACTTC. Its protein is CASSFDPREQYF.

The chain joins TRBV7-9 to TRBJ2-1; TRBD1 matches at 7 bases. CDR3 length equals 15 residues. The germline gives CDR1 SEHNR, CDR2 FQNEAQ (reference sequence). With 5 bases clipped from V and 7 bases from J, the junction kept 11 bases outside the gene matches. The CDR3 loop is CASSQGGAPRNEQFF. The CDR3 DNA follows: TGTGCCAGCAGCCAAGGGGGCGCCCCAAGGAATGAGCAGTTCTTC.

The genes are TRBV18 and TRBJ1-1; TRBD1 matches 7 bases. V was pared by 2 bases and J by 3 bases, with 9 bases of the junction left unmatched. The CDR3 is made up of 16 amino acids. Germline CDR1 KGHSH, CDR2 LQKENI. In DNA form, the CDR3 reads TGTGCCAGCTCACCAAGGCAGGGGGTCATGGACACTGAAGCTTTCTTT. Its protein product is CASSPRQGVMDTEAFF.

This chain joins TRBV19 and TRBJ1-2; D may be TRBD1 (5 bases). CDR1 LNHDA and CDR2 SQIVND come from the germline V gene (reference sequence). V was shortened by 5 bases and J by 3 bases, with 16 bases between the two germline ends. The CDR3 is 15 residues long. This CDR3 is CASSFGTTADYGYTF. CDR3 coding DNA: TGTGCCAGTAGTTTTGGAACGACAGCGGACTATGGCTACACCTTC.

This chain joins TRBV5-1 and TRBJ2-2, with 15 bases that match TRBD2. Germline V lookup: CDR1 SGHRS, CDR2 YFSETQ. The CDR3 is 19 residues long. After removal of 2 bases from V and 3 bases from J, the junction contained 8 bases not matched to a gene. The DNA for the CDR3 is TGCGCCAGCAGCTTACCAACCGGGACTAGCGGGGGGTACACCGGGGAGCTGTTTTTT. It yields the protein CASSLPTGTSGGYTGELFF.

The chain links TRBV9 to TRBJ2-1; D unresolved. The CDR3 is 12 residues long. CDR1 is SGDLS, CDR2 YYNGEE, per germline. Trimming shortened V by 7 bases and J by 0 bases, and 5 bases separated the two germline ends. CDR3 sequence reads: CASRSSYNEQFF. The DNA of the CDR3 is TGTGCCAGCCGGAGCTCCTACAATGAGCAGTTCTTC. Based on the CDR3 plus reference TRBV9 and TRBJ2-1, the full variable domain is DSGVTQTPKHLITATGQRVTLRCSPRSGDLSVYWYQQSLDQGLQFLIQYYNGEERAKGNILERFSAQQFPDLHSELNLSSLELGDSALYFCASRSSYNEQFFGPGTRLTVL.